This TCR beta chain derives from a study of blood T cells in healthy people across ages. Study-wide results and caveats: Researchers deemed the diversity estimates from one million T cells underestimates.

Donors were healthy Caucasian individuals from Russia aged about 6 to 90. Samples had at least 6 million PBMCs isolated from them. A second PCR, run for roughly 7 to 12 cycles, used a sample-barcoded 5' primer plus a J-beta primer mix. Each cDNA molecule carried a tag from a template-switch adaptor that contained 12 random nucleotides. TCRdb re-called the 5' RACE reads through MiXCR, storing one row per CDR3 protein. The profile shows 650,000 to 800,000 distinct CDR3 sequences, around two fifths of them singletons. CDR3 length equals 15 residues. Germline CDR1 and CDR2: DFQATT and SNEGSKA (reference sequence). Trimming removed 3 bases from V and 2 bases from J, with 14 bases in between. Points on this clonotype: The antigen remains unidentified.

The receptor's source is a man in his sixties in good health. The chain combines TRBV20-1 with TRBJ2-1; possibly TRBD1 for D (6 bases). Sequenced: blood. Here the CDR3 reads CSASGAGETYNEQFF. In DNA, the CDR3 is TGCAGTGCTAGTGGGGCAGGGGAGACCTACAATGAGCAGTTCTTC.